This is a list of T cell receptor beta chains from one sample in a study of response to subunit inactivated influenza vaccine. Via MiXCR, TCRdb re-called the RT-PCR reads, giving one row per CDR3 protein. Among about 570,000 distinct CDR3 sequences, about 10% were seen once, and the ten largest hold roughly a tenth. The source was PBMCs from blood, collected on the day of vaccination. The receptors originated from a man in his fifties or sixties who received an inactivated influenza vaccine. Both conserved end residues are part of each CDR3.

CDR3 length | J gene | V gene | CDR3 protein
15 | TRBJ2-2 | TRBV12-3/TRBV12-4 | CASSLRRENTGELFF
15 | TRBJ2-1 | TRBV12-3/TRBV12-4 | CASSLRTSGTNEQFF
15 | TRBJ2-7 | TRBV6-5 | CASSYRDRGSYEQYF
15 | TRBJ2-5 | TRBV12-3/TRBV12-4 | CASSELRDYQETQYF
16 | TRBJ2-1 | TRBV9 | CASSVGGGGSHNEQFF
20 | TRBJ2-3 | TRBV28 | CASSLYPPSLVPGSTDTQYF
15 | TRBJ2-1 | TRBV9 | CASSKTVTSRDEQFF
13 | TRBJ2-3 | TRBV29-1 | CSVEGRFADTQYF
15 | TRBJ2-5 | TRBV27 | CASSSTYRTKETQYF
15 | TRBJ2-5 | TRBV7-2 | CASSLRASGAETQYF
14 | TRBJ2-2 | TRBV12-3/TRBV12-4 | CASSLVVLSGELFF
11 | TRBJ1-2 | TRBV5-1 | CASSLDSGYTF
18 | TRBJ2-4 | TRBV11-2 | CASSPSMAGGRAKNIQYF
11 | TRBJ1-2 | TRBV25-1 | CARQYSRGYTF
15 | TRBJ1-4 | TRBV11-2 | CASSFTGIANEKLFF
15 | TRBJ2-7 | TRBV7-9 | CASSLVLAGVHEQYF
12 | TRBJ2-3 | TRBV12-3/TRBV12-4 | CASKGSTDTQYF
13 | TRBJ2-1 | TRBV2 | CATTGYLQDEQFF
13 | TRBJ1-5 | TRBV19 | CASSIKSNQPQHF
17 | TRBJ2-4 | TRBV27 | CASSPHRQLTAKNIQYF
16 | TRBJ2-1 | TRBV5-1 | CASSLVGDRGPDEQFF
12 | TRBJ1-2 | TRBV12-3/TRBV12-4 | CASSGTGMRDTF